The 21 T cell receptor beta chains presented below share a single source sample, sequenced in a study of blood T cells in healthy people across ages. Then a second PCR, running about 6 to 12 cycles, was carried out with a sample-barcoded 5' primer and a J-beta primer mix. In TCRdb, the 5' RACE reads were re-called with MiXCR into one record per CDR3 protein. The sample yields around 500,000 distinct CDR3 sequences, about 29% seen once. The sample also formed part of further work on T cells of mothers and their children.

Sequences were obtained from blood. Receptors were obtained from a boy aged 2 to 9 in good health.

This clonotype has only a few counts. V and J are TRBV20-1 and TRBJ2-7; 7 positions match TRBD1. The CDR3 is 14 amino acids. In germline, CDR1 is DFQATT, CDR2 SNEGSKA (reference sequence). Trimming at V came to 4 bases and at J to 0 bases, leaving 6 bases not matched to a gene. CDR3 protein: CSATGTDYSYEQYF. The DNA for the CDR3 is TGCAGTGCTACCGGGACAGACTACTCCTACGAGCAGTACTTC.

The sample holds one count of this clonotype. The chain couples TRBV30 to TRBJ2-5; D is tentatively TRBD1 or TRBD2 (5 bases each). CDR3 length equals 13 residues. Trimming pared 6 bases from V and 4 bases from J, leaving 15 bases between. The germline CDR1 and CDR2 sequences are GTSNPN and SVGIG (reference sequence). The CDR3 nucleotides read TGTGCCTGTTTCAGAGGGGCCGGAGAGACCCAGTACTTC. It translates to CACFRGAGETQYF.

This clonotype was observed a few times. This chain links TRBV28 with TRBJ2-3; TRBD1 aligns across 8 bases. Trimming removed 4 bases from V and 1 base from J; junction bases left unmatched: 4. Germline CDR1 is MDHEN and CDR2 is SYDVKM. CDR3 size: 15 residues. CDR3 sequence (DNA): TGTGCCAGCAGTTCCACAGGGGGTCGCACAGATACGCAGTATTTT. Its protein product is CASSSTGGRTDTQYF.

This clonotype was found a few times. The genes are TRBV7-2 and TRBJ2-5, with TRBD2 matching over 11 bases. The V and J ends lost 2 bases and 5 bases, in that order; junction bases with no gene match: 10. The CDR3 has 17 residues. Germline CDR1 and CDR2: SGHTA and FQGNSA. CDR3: CASSLRSSSGRAETQYF. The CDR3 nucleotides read TGTGCCAGCAGCTTAAGGTCGAGTAGCGGGAGGGCCGAGACCCAGTACTTC. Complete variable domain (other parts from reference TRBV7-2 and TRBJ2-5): GAGVSQSPSNKVTEKGKDVELRCDPISGHTALYWYRQSLGQGLEFLIYFQGNSAPDKSGLPSDRFSAERTGGSVSTLTIQRTQQEDSAVYLCASSLRSSSGRAETQYFGPGTRLLVL.

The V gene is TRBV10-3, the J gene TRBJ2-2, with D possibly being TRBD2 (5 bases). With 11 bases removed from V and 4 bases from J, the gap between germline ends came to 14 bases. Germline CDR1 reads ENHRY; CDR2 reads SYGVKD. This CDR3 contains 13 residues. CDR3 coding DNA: TGTGCCGTGGGAGCAGGCGGCACCGGGGAGCTGTTTTTT. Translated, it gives CAVGAGGTGELFF.

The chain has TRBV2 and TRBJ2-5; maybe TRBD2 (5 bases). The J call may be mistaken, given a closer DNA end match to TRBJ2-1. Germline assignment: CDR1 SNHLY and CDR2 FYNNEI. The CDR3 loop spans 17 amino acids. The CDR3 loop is CASSGSAWRAFDNEQFF. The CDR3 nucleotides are TGTGCCAGCAGTGGTTCGGCGTGGCGGGCCTTTGACAATGAGCAGTTCTTC.

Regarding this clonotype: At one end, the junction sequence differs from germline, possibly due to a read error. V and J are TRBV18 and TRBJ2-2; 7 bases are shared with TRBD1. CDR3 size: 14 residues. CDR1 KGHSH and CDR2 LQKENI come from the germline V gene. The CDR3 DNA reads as TGTGCCAGCTCAGCCGGGACAGACACCAGGGAGCTGTTTTTT. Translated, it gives CASSAGTDTRELFF. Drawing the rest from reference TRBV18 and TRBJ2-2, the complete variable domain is NAGVMQNPRHLVRRRGQEARLRCSPMKGHSHVYWYRQLPEEGLKFMVYLQKENIIDESGMPKERFSAEFPKEGPSILRIQQVVRGDSAAYFCASSAGTDTRELFFGEGSRLTVL.

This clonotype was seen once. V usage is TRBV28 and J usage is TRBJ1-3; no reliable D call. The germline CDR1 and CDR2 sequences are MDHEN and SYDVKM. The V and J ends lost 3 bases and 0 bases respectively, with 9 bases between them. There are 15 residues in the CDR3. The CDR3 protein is CASSLVGLSGNTIYF. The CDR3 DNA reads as TGTGCCAGCAGTTTGGTTGGGCTCTCTGGAAACACCATATATTTT.

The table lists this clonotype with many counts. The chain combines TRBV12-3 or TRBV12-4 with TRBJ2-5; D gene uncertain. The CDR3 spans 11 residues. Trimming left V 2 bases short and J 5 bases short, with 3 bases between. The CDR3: CASSLFETQYF. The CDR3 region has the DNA TGTGCCAGCAGTTTATTCGAGACCCAGTACTTC.

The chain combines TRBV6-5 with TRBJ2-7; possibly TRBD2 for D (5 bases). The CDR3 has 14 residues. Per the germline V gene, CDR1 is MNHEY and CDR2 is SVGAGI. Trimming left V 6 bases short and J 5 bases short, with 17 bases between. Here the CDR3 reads CASRPAREGHEQYF. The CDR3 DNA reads TGTGCCAGCAGGCCCGCTCGCGAGGGCCACGAGCAGTACTTC.

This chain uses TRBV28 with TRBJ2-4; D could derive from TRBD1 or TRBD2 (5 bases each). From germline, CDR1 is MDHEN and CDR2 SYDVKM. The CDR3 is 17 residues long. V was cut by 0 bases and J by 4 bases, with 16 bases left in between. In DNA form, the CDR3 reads TGTGCCAGCAGTTTATGGAGAGGGGCGGTGGTAAAAAACATTCAGTACTTC. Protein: CASSLWRGAVVKNIQYF.

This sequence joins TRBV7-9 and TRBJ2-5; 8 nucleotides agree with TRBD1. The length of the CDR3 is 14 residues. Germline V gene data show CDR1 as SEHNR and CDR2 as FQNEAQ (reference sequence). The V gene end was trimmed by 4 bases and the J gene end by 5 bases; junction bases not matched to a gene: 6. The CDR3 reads CASSSTGELETQYF. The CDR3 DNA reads TGTGCCAGCAGCTCGACAGGGGAGCTGGAGACCCAGTACTTC.

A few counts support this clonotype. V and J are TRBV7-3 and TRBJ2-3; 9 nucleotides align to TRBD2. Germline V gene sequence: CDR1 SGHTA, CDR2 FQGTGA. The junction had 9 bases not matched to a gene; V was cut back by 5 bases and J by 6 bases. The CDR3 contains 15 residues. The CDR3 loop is CASSPRLAGLDTQYF. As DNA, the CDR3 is TGTGCCAGCAGCCCTAGGCTAGCGGGGCTGGATACGCAGTATTTT.

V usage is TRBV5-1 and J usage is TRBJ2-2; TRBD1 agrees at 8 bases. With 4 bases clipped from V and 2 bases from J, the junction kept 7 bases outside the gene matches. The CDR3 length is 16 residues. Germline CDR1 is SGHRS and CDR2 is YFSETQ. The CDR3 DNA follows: TGCGCCAGCAGCATCGCCGGGACAGGAAACACCGGGGAGCTGTTTTTT. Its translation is CASSIAGTGNTGELFF.

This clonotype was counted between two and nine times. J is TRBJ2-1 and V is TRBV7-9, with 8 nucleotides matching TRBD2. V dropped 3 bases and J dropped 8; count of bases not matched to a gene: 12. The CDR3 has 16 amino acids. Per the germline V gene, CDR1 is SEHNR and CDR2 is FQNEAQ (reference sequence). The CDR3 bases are TGTGCCAGCAGCTTTTTGGTCCTCGCGGGGGGCGATGAGCAGTTCTTC. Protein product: CASSFLVLAGGDEQFF.

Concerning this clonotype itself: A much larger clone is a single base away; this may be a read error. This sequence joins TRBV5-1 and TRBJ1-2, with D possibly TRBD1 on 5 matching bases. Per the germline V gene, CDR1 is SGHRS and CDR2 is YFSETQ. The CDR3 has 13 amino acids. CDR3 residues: CASSLGTNYGYPF. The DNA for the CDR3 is TGCGCCAGCAGCTTGGGGACAAACTATGGCTACCCCTTC.

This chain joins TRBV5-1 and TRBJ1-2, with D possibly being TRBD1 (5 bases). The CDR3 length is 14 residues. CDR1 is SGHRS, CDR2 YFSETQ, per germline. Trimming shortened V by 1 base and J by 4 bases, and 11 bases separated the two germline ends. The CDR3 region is CASSLTPGTYGYTF. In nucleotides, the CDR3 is TGCGCCAGCAGCTTGACGCCAGGGACCTATGGCTACACCTTC.

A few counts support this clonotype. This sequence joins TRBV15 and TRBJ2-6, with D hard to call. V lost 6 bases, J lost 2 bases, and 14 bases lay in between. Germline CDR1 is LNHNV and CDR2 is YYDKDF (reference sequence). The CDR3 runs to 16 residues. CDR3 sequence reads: CATSIVGGAGANVLTF. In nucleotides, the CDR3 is TGTGCCACCAGTATCGTAGGTGGAGCTGGGGCCAACGTCCTGACTTTC.

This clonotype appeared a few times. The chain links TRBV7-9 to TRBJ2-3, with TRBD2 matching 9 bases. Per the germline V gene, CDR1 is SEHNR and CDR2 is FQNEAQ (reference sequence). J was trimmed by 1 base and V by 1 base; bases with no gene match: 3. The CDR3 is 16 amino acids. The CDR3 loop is CASSLEGLARTDTQYF. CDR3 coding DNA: TGTGCCAGCAGCTTAGAGGGACTAGCTCGCACAGATACGCAGTATTTT.

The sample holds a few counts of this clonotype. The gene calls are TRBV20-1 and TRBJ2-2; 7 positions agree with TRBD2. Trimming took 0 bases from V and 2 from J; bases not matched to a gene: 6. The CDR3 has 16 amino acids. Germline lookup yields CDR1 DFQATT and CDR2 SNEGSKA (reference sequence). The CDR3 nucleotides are TGCAGTGCTAGAGATTATAGCGGGCATAACACCGGGGAGCTGTTTTTT. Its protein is CSARDYSGHNTGELFF.

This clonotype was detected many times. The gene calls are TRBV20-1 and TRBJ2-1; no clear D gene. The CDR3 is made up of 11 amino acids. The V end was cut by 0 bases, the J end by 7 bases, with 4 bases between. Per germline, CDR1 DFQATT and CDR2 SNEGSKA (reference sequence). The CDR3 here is CSARDINEQFF. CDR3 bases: TGCAGTGCTAGAGATATAAATGAGCAGTTCTTC.